The 20 T cell receptor beta chains presented below share a single source sample, sequenced in a study of T cell repertoires in cytomegalovirus infection. Using its own MiXCR run on the reads, TCRdb lists one record per CDR3 protein. The table lists roughly 920,000 distinct CDR3 sequences, roughly 30% of them singletons. Which antigens these TCRs recognize remains unknown. Sample: cultured CD8+ T cells from PBMCs, taken from culture after CMV antigen stimulation. Source of these receptors: a human donor in good health (CMV status not recorded). Some clones in this sample may be carry-over from other donors' samples.

V is TRBV6-8 and J is TRBJ2-1; D may match TRBD1 or TRBD2 (5 bases each). The CDR3 extends over 17 amino acids. In germline, CDR1 is MNHGY, CDR2 SAAAGT. The V and J ends lost 7 bases and 2 bases respectively, with 21 bases between them. The DNA of the CDR3 is TGTGCCAGCACTAACTCGGTAGGGACGCGAGCCTACAATGAGCAGTTCTTC. As protein: CASTNSVGTRAYNEQFF.

About this clonotype: Sequence at one end of the junction differs from germline and may be a read error. The chain employs TRBV7-6 and TRBJ2-1, with 7 nucleotides matching TRBD2. Germline CDR1 SGHVS, CDR2 FNYEAQ. This CDR3 is built from 13 residues. CDR3: CVSSSPGLHEQFF. CDR3 coding DNA: TGTGTCAGCAGCTCCCCGGGACTACATGAGCAGTTCTTC. Full variable domain (outside the CDR3, taken from reference TRBV7-6 and TRBJ2-1): GAGVSQSPRYKVTKRGQDVALRCDPISGHVSLYWYRQALGQGPEFLTYFNYEAQQDKSGLPNDRFSAERPEGSISTLTIQRTEQRDSAMYRCVSSSPGLHEQFFGPGTRLTVL.

The chain combines TRBV12-3 or TRBV12-4 with TRBJ2-1, with D hard to call. V was clipped by 5 bases and J by 0 bases, with 11 bases between them. The CDR3 consists of 15 residues. The CDR3 is CASSTVWDSYNEQFF. CDR3 coding DNA: TGTGCCAGCAGTACCGTTTGGGACTCCTACAATGAGCAGTTCTTC.

The table lists this clonotype with a few counts. V is TRBV7-8 and J is TRBJ1-1, with 8 bases fitting TRBD1. The CDR3 is 15 amino acids. Germline V gene sequence: CDR1 SGHVS, CDR2 FQNEAQ. With V trimmed by 1 base and J by 7 bases, 8 bases remained unmatched. As DNA, the CDR3 is TGTGCCAGCAGCTTAGACAGGGGGGCGTTAAATGAAGCTTTCTTT. Residues: CASSLDRGALNEAFF.

V and J are TRBV11-3 and TRBJ2-1; D remains ambiguous. The V end lost 2 bases, the J end lost 5 bases, and 7 bases lay between the germline ends. The germline V gene encodes CDR1 SGHNT and CDR2 YENEEA. CDR3 length equals 13 residues. The CDR3: CASSLLMDNEQFF. The CDR3 nucleotides are TGTGCCAGCAGCTTACTCATGGACAATGAGCAGTTCTTC.

This clonotype showed up many times. The chain uses TRBV7-9 and TRBJ2-4; 10 bases are shared with TRBD1. Germline-derived CDR1 and CDR2 are SEHNR and FQNEAQ (reference sequence). This CDR3 has 17 residues. The V gene end was trimmed by 7 bases and the J gene end by 1 base; junction bases not matched to a gene: 10. CDR3 sequence (DNA): TGTGCCAGCACCCCGGGACAGGGGACATCGGCCAAAAACATTCAGTACTTC. This codes for CASTPGQGTSAKNIQYF. Full variable domain (remainder filled in from reference TRBV7-9 and TRBJ2-4): DTGVSQNPRHKITKRGQNVTFRCDPISEHNRLYWYRQTLGQGPEFLTYFQNEAQLEKSRLLSDRFSAERPKGSFSTLEIQRTEQGDSAMYLCASTPGQGTSAKNIQYFGAGTRLSVL.

This clonotype has more than one count but fewer than ten. The V gene is TRBV7-3, the J gene TRBJ2-7, with D hard to call. Germline loops: CDR1 SGHTA, CDR2 FQGTGA. With 6 bases removed from V and 2 bases from J, the gap between germline ends came to 2 bases. CDR3 size: 10 residues. CDR3 sequence (DNA): TGTGCCAGCAGTACCTACGAGCAGTACGTC. It is translated as CASSTYEQYV.

CDR3 nucleotide sequence: TGTGCCAGCAGAACTTTGGGAGGGCTTGAAGCTTTCTTT. Encoded protein: CASRTLGGLEAFF. The chain recombines TRBV6-1 with TRBJ1-1; D is ambiguous. This CDR3 has 13 amino acids. Per germline, CDR1 MNHNS and CDR2 SASEGT. Trimming left V 6 bases short and J 7 bases short, with 15 bases between.

V gene TRBV27 combines with J gene TRBJ2-7, with 10 bases fitting TRBD1. CDR1 and CDR2 (germline): MNHEY, SMNVEV (reference sequence). This CDR3 is 15 amino acids long. With V trimmed by 4 bases and J by 4 bases, 7 bases remained unmatched. This CDR3 reads CASSSMTGGQYEQYF. The CDR3, as DNA: TGTGCCAGCAGTTCGATGACAGGGGGCCAATACGAGCAGTACTTC.

Concerning this clonotype itself: A read error may account for a junction end that differs from germline. The chain links TRBV10-3 to TRBJ1-5; TRBD1 matches at 7 bases. Germline assignment: CDR1 ENHRY and CDR2 SYGVKD. CDR3 length equals 20 residues. The DNA of the CDR3 is TGTGCCATCAGTGAGTCGTATGTCGGGCAGGGGGACTATAGCAATCGGCCCCAGCATTTT. Amino acids: CAISESYVGQGDYSNRPQHF.

This clonotype has more than one count but fewer than ten. The chain uses TRBV19 and TRBJ1-1, with 11 bases matching TRBD1. CDR1 LNHDA and CDR2 SQIVND come from the germline V gene (reference sequence). V lost 4 bases to trimming and J lost 6 bases; unmatched junction nucleotides: 7. The CDR3 contains 15 residues. CDR3 loop: CASSNPRDRGSEAFF. The CDR3 region has the DNA TGTGCCAGTAGTAACCCTCGGGACAGGGGGTCTGAAGCTTTCTTT.

Only a few counts were recorded for this clonotype. The rearrangement uses TRBV7-9 and TRBJ1-5; D might be TRBD1 (5 bases). The V gene lost 4 bases and the J gene lost 9 bases, with 22 bases spanning the gap. This CDR3 is 16 amino acids long. The germline CDR1 and CDR2 sequences are SEHNR and FQNEAQ (reference sequence). The CDR3 sequence is CASSSTSDTPGSPQHF. DNA for the CDR3: TGTGCCAGCAGCTCGACGTCGGACACCCCCGGGTCGCCCCAGCATTTT.

The sample holds a few counts of this clonotype. The V and J genes are TRBV6-6 and TRBJ1-5; 9 bases are a match to TRBD1. The V and J ends lost 4 bases and 7 bases, in that order; junction bases with no gene match: 5. Germline-derived CDR1 and CDR2 are MNHNY and SVGAGI (reference sequence). The CDR3 is 14 amino acids. CDR3 residues: CASSWNRGLQPQHF. The CDR3 region has the DNA TGTGCCAGCAGTTGGAACAGGGGGCTACAGCCCCAGCATTTT.

The chain is built from TRBV10-2 and TRBJ2-1; TRBD2 matches at 8 bases. V trimming: 7 bases; J trimming: 2 bases; junction bases outside the gene matches: 1. CDR3 length equals 13 residues. The germline V gene encodes CDR1 WSHSY and CDR2 SAAADI. CDR3 DNA sequence: TGCGCCAGCAACGGGGGGGCCTACAATGAGCAGTTCTTC. This codes for CASNGGAYNEQFF.

A note on this clonotype: This could be a read error, since a much larger clone is one nucleotide away. The chain carries TRBV7-2 and TRBJ1-3; 8 bases align to TRBD1. CDR1 is SGHTA and CDR2 is FQGNSA in the germline V gene. This CDR3 comprises 14 residues. The DNA for the CDR3 is TGTGTCAGCAGCCAGACAGGGGCCGGAAACACCATATATTTT. It yields the protein CVSSQTGAGNTIYF.

The V gene is TRBV19, the J gene TRBJ2-1; D may match TRBD1 or TRBD2 (5 bases each). CDR3 size: 19 residues. The V and J ends lost 4 bases and 2 bases respectively, with 24 bases between them. In germline, CDR1 is LNHDA, CDR2 SQIVND (reference sequence). CDR3 coding DNA: TGTGCCAGTAGTAGGGCGACTGGGGACGTATTTTCTCCCTACAATGAGCAGTTCTTC. This encodes CASSRATGDVFSPYNEQFF. Together with reference TRBV19 and TRBJ2-1, the CDR3 gives the full variable domain: DGGITQSPKYLFRKEGQNVTLSCEQNLNHDAMYWYRQDPGQGLRLIYYSQIVNDFQKGDIAEGYSVSREKKESFPLTVTSAQKNPTAFYLCASSRATGDVFSPYNEQFFGPGTRLTVL.

Worth noting for this clonotype: This may arise from a read error, as a much more abundant clone is one base away. CDR3 amino acids: CASSYLGGSRIGTNVLTF. In DNA form, the CDR3 reads TGTGCCAGCAGCTATCTGGGGGGAAGCCGGATCGGGACCAACGTCCTGACTTTC. The chain is built from TRBV7-8 and TRBJ2-6; maybe TRBD2 (6 bases). Germline-derived CDR1 and CDR2 are SGHVS and FQNEAQ. This CDR3 has 18 amino acids. The V gene lost 4 bases and the J gene lost 8 bases, with 24 bases spanning the gap.

J is TRBJ2-1 and V is TRBV19; TRBD2 matches 7 bases. This CDR3 has 15 amino acids. Germline CDR1 LNHDA, CDR2 SQIVND (reference sequence). J was trimmed by 0 bases and V by 8 bases; bases with no gene match: 7. The CDR3 DNA follows: TGTGCCAGTTCCTTCCTAGCGGACTCCTACAATGAGCAGTTCTTC. This gives the protein CASSFLADSYNEQFF.

The V call is TRBV27, the J call TRBJ1-5; 8 bases agree with TRBD1. Trimming cost V 3 bases and J 6 bases; bases outside gene matches: 4. Germline lookup yields CDR1 MNHEY and CDR2 SMNVEV (reference sequence). The CDR3 is made up of 14 amino acids. Here the CDR3 DNA reads TGTGCCAGCAGTTTCGCAGGGGGCATTCAGCCCCAGCATTTT. It specifies CASSFAGGIQPQHF.

Remarks on this clonotype: A read error may produce the germline difference seen at one junction end. The chain combines TRBV19 with TRBJ1-2; D is uncertain. The CDR3 covers 14 residues. The germline CDR1 and CDR2 sequences are LNHDA and SQIVND (reference sequence). In DNA form, the CDR3 reads TGTACCAGTAGTGAGCCGGGCCCAATTGAGGGCTACACCTTC. Its protein is CTSSEPGPIEGYTF. The whole variable domain, remainder taken from reference TRBV19 and TRBJ1-2, is DGGITQSPKYLFRKEGQNVTLSCEQNLNHDAMYWYRQDPGQGLRLIYYSQIVNDFQKGDIAEGYSVSREKKESFPLTVTSAQKNPTAFYLCTSSEPGPIEGYTFGSGTRLTVV.